Presented here are 13 T cell receptor beta chains from one specimen sequenced in a study of blood T cell repertoires in acute mononucleosis. General observations from the study: Public beta motifs plus an AV5-AJ31 alpha motif appeared to drive GLC-BM selection.

Time point of the sample: convalescence about 6 months (5-8 months) after acute presentation (visit 7). The repertoire was sequenced with immunoSEQ multiplex PCR; TCRdb's copy has only in-frame clones and lacks some. The sample yields some 2,600 clones, around 25% seen once. The material was EBV GLC epitope tetramer+ CD8+ T cells sorted from PBMCs, obtained during convalescence from infectious mononucleosis. The subset here: CD8 T cells binding tetramer with EBV BMLF1 280-288 peptide (GLC-BM). These receptors all come from a young woman with infectious mononucleosis caused by EBV.

Note on this clone: A far larger clone is one nucleotide away, so this likely arose from a read error. The rearrangement links TRBV1 to TRBJ2-2; the DNA was not used to check the table's D call, TRBD2. TRBV1 is a pseudogene. The CDR3 extends over 18 amino acids. The CDR3 DNA follows: TGCGCCAGCAGCCAAGATCCCCCGACTAGCTTCGACACCGGGGAGCTGTTTTTT. Its protein is CASSQDPPTSFDTGELFF.

For this clone: Relative to the germline gene, one junction end is altered; a read error may explain this. CDR3 in amino acids: CTSSYHLDREETQYF. The CDR3 region has the DNA TGTACCAGCAGCTATCACCTTGACAGGGAAGAGACCCAGTACTTC. V gene TRBV11-3 combines with J gene TRBJ2-5, with TRBD1 identical over 7 bases. This CDR3 spans 15 amino acids. Germline V gene lookup returns CDR1 SGHNT and CDR2 YENEEA. The variable domain in full, completed from reference TRBV11-3 and TRBJ2-5, reads EAGVVQSPRYKIIEKKQPVAFWCNPISGHNTLYWYLQNLGQGPELLIRYENEEAVDDSQLPKDRFSAERLKGVDSTLKIQPAELGDSAVYLCTSSYHLDREETQYFGPGTRLLVL.

This clone was counted ten times or more. The chain employs TRBV7-8 and TRBJ2-1; D uncertain. Germline V lookup: CDR1 SGHVS, CDR2 FQNEAQ. This CDR3 is 13 amino acids long. V lost 8 bases and J 7 bases, leaving 15 bases between the germline ends. DNA of the CDR3: TGTGCCAGCGGCGTTCTGCCCGGGAATGAGCAGTTCTTC. Translation gives CASGVLPGNEQFF.

Details on this clone: This probably arose from a read error, given a far larger clone one base away. Distinct nucleotide sequences in the sample also encode this CDR3. The chain recombines TRBV29-1 with TRBJ1-4; 7 nucleotides align to TRBD1. V lost 6 bases, J lost 2 bases, and 6 bases stayed unmatched. CDR1 is SQVTM and CDR2 is ANQGSEA in the germline V gene. The CDR3 is 14 residues long. DNA of the CDR3: TGCAGCGTGGGGACAGTGGGTACTAATGAAAAACTGTTTTTT. This gives the protein CSVGTVGTNEKLFF.

Remarks on this clone: A read error likely explains this, since a far larger clone differs by one base. This chain links TRBV7-9 with TRBJ1-2; possibly TRBD1 for D (6 bases). Germline V gene sequence: CDR1 SEHNR, CDR2 FQNEAQ (reference sequence). Trimming stripped 5 bases from V and 4 bases from J, with 14 bases between. The CDR3 totals 14 residues. The DNA for the CDR3 is TGTGCCAGCAGCGACGAGGGGGAGCCCTATGGCTACACCTTC. The encoded protein is CASSDEGEPYGYTF.

Ten or more counts support this clone. The rearrangement joins TRBV11-1 to TRBJ2-1, with D maybe TRBD2 (5 bases). Germline CDR1 is SGHAT and CDR2 is FQDESV (reference sequence). CDR3 length: 13 amino acids. Trimming pared 0 bases from V and 9 bases from J, leaving 9 bases between. CDR3 DNA sequence: TGTGCCAGCAGCTTAGCGAGCGGCGGTGAGCAGTTCTTC. This codes for CASSLASGGEQFF.

Notes on this clone: This likely reflects a read error, since a far larger clone is one base away. The V and J genes are TRBV4-2 and TRBJ2-7, with D possibly being TRBD1 (7 bases). The germline V and J ends were trimmed by 4 bases and 2 bases, with 12 bases remaining between them. Germline CDR1 and CDR2: LGHNA and YNFKEQ. The CDR3 is made up of 14 amino acids. DNA for the CDR3: TGTGCCAGCAGCCGCGGGACAGCTGCCTACGAGCAGTACTTC. Amino acid sequence: CASSRGTAAYEQYF.

Only a few counts were recorded for this clone. V and J are TRBV11-3 and TRBJ2-7, with 11 nucleotides matching TRBD2. V shed 6 bases and J 3 bases; nucleotides not matched to a gene: 7. Germline V CDR1 and CDR2: SGHNT, YENEEA. The CDR3 is 15 residues long. The DNA of the CDR3 is TGTGCCAGCAGTCCTACTAGCGGGAGTATCTACGAGCAGTACTTC. The encoded protein is CASSPTSGSIYEQYF. The complete variable domain, with remaining parts taken from reference TRBV11-3 and TRBJ2-7, reads EAGVVQSPRYKIIEKKQPVAFWCNPISGHNTLYWYLQNLGQGPELLIRYENEEAVDDSQLPKDRFSAERLKGVDSTLKIQPAELGDSAVYLCASSPTSGSIYEQYFGPGTRLTVT.

This clone showed up just a few times. The chain couples TRBV27 to TRBJ2-7; maybe TRBD2 (6 bases). Between the trimmed V and J ends, which lost 11 bases and 9 bases, there was a span of 29 bases. The CDR3 sequence is 15 residues long. The germline V gene has CDR1 MNHEY and CDR2 SMNVEV (reference sequence). CDR3 sequence: CACCSLGGGWRGQYF. CDR3 nucleotides: TGTGCCTGCTGCTCCCTCGGGGGTGGGTGGCGGGGGCAGTACTTC.

With regard to this clone: It is unclear where the CDR3 begins or ends on the DNA, so no DNA is shown, and the CDR3 is as TCRdb lists it. The chain has TRBV29-1 and TRBJ1-4. Germline V CDR1 and CDR2: SQVTM, ANQGSEA. The CDR3 has 14 residues if both end residues are counted. The CDR3: CRVGSGELMKNCFF.

The rearrangement links TRBV27 to TRBJ2-7; tentatively, D is TRBD2 (6 bases). The CDR3 is 15 residues long. The V end lost 11 bases, the J end lost 9 bases, and 29 bases lay between the germline ends. The V gene's germline CDR1 is MNHEY and CDR2 SMNVEV (reference sequence). The CDR3 nucleotides are TGTGCCCCCAGCTCCCTCGGGGGTGGGTGGCGGGGGCAGTACTTC. Encoded protein: CAPSSLGGGWRGQYF.

Remarks on this clone: A read error is the likely source, as a far larger clone sits one nucleotide away. The chain has TRBV29-1 and TRBJ2-1; a possible D gene is TRBD1 (6 bases). The V gene lost 5 bases and the J gene lost 4 bases, with 15 bases spanning the gap. CDR3 length: 14 amino acids. Germline V gene data show CDR1 as SQVTM and CDR2 as ANQGSEA. The CDR3 reads CSVPPGTYYNEQFF. For the CDR3, the DNA is TGCAGCGTTCCTCCCGGGACATATTACAATGAGCAGTTCTTC.

Comments on this clone: Only one base separates this from a far larger clonotype, so it likely reflects a read error. Other DNA sequences of this sample code for an identical CDR3. The gene calls are TRBV29-1 and TRBJ1-4; D unclear. Per germline, CDR1 SQVTM and CDR2 ANQGSEA. The CDR3 is 14 residues long. The CDR3 loop reads CSVGSPPTNEKLFF. In nucleotides, the CDR3 is TGCAGCGTTGGGTCTCCGCCAACTAATGAGAAACTGTTTTTT.